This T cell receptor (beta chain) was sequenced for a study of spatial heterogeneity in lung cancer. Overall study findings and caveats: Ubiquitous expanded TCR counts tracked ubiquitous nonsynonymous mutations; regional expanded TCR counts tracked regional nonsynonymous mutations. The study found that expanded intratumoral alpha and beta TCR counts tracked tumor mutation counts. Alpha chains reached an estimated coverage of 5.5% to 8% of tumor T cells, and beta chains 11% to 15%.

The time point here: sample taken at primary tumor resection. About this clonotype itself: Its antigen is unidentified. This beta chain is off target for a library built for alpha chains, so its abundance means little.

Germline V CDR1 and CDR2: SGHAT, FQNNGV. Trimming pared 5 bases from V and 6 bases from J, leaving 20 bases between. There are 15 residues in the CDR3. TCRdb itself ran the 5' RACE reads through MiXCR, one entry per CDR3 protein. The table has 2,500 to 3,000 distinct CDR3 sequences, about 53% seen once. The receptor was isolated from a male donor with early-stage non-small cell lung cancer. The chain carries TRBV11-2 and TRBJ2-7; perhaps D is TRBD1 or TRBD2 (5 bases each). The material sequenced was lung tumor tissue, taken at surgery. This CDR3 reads CASSPTTPGPGEQYF. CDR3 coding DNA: TGTGCCAGCAGCCCAACCACCCCGGGACCGGGCGAGCAGTACTTC.